These T cell receptor beta chains were read from a single sample in a study of blood T cells in healthy people across ages. MiXCR was run by TCRdb on the 5' RACE reads, yielding one entry per CDR3 protein. Among 1.5 million to 2 million distinct CDR3 sequences listed, 30% to 40% were seen once. The material sequenced was blood. These receptors were taken from a woman under 40 in good health. Both conserved end residues are part of each CDR3. Each record gives: V gene, clone size, J gene, D gene, CDR3 protein, CDR3 DNA. D genes are given only for firm matches. Some rows mark clone size as missing; the rest say once, few, many or name a class of expanded clone.

TRBV6-1	.	TRBJ2-7	TRBD2	CASNEAGWAYEQYF	TGTGCCAGCAATGAAGCGGGGTGGGCCTACGAGCAGTACTTC
TRBV20-1	few	TRBJ2-7	.	CSARGGGTGYEQYF	TGCAGTGCTAGAGGAGGGGGGACCGGGTACGAGCAGTACTTC
TRBV6-5	.	TRBJ2-7	.	CAGSYNRGGEQYF	TGTGCCGGCAGTTACAACAGGGGAGGTGAGCAGTACTTC
TRBV5-1	few	TRBJ1-5	.	CASSLGTGGEPQHF	TGCGCCAGCAGCTTAGGGACTGGGGGAGAGCCCCAGCATTTT
TRBV7-9	few	TRBJ2-1	TRBD2	CASSLLGTSSYNEQFF	TGTGCCAGCAGCTTACTGGGGACTAGCTCCTACAATGAGCAGTTCTTC
TRBV5-1	.	TRBJ2-7	.	CASSATMYYEQYF	TGCGCCAGCAGCGCGACGATGTACTACGAGCAGTACTTC
TRBV7-8	.	TRBJ2-7	.	CASSLARTRRASDNYEQYF	TGTGCCAGCAGCTTAGCGAGGACAAGAAGGGCTAGCGACAACTACGAGCAGTACTTC
TRBV5-1	many	TRBJ2-4	.	CASSRLGFQLDIQYF	TGCGCCAGCAGCCGCCTAGGATTTCAGCTTGACATTCAGTACTTC
TRBV9	.	TRBJ1-1	TRBD1	CASSEQTGGYTEVFF	TGTGCCAGCAGCGAGCAGACAGGGGGGTACACTGAAGTTTTCTTT
TRBV6-1	.	TRBJ1-2	.	CASSETAGPLRGYTF	TGTGCCAGCAGTGAAACGGCGGGGCCCCTTCGGGGCTACACCTTC
TRBV5-1	few	TRBJ2-1	.	CASSLRPSPSGSYNEQFF	TGCGCCAGCAGCTTGAGGCCCAGCCCTTCGGGCTCCTACAATGAGCAGTTCTTC
TRBV4-1	.	TRBJ2-6	.	CASRQPSGANVQTF	TGCGCCAGCCGCCAGCCCTCTGGGGCCAACGTCCAGACTTTC
TRBV9	.	TRBJ1-1	.	CASSVGYGEGATEAFF	TGTGCCAGCAGCGTAGGATATGGGGAGGGAGCCACTGAAGCTTTCTTT
TRBV20-1	.	TRBJ2-7	.	CSARDTQDEQYF	TGCAGTGCTAGAGATACGCAGGACGAGCAGTACTTC
TRBV20-1	.	TRBJ2-1	.	CSPIIPVHEQFF	TGCAGCCCCATAATTCCCGTCCATGAGCAGTTCTTC
TRBV12-3/TRBV12-4	few	TRBJ2-7	.	CASGVEGAISEQYF	TGTGCCAGCGGTGTGGAGGGGGCGATCAGCGAGCAGTACTTC
TRBV10-1	few	TRBJ2-7	.	CASSNRGGEQYF	TGCGCCAGCAGCAACAGGGGGGGCGAGCAGTACTTC
TRBV29-1	many	TRBJ2-3	TRBD2	CSVEPKGRGVVGTDTQYF	TGCAGCGTTGAACCGAAGGGCCGGGGGGTAGTCGGCACAGATACGCAGTATTTT
TRBV4-2	.	TRBJ2-2	TRBD1	CASSQEDRRNTGELFF	TGTGCCAGCAGCCAAGAGGACAGGCGAAACACCGGGGAGCTGTTTTTT
TRBV7-8	many	TRBJ2-7	.	CASSLELSYEQYF	TGTGCCAGCAGCTTGGAACTCTCCTACGAGCAGTACTTC
TRBV7-2	.	TRBJ2-5	.	CASSLVAGNRETQYF	TGTGCCAGCAGCTTAGTTGCAGGGAATAGGGAGACCCAGTACTTC
TRBV27	many	TRBJ1-5	TRBD1	CASSLIGTGSNQPQHF	TGTGCCAGCAGTTTAATAGGGACAGGCTCCAATCAGCCCCAGCATTTT
TRBV6-2/TRBV6-3	.	TRBJ1-4	TRBD1	CASSYPGQGNEKLFF	TGTGCCAGCAGTTATCCCGGACAGGGCAACGAAAAACTGTTTTTT
TRBV20-1	.	TRBJ1-5	TRBD1	CSAGQGAGHPQHF	TGCAGTGCCGGACAGGGGGCAGGACACCCCCAGCATTTT
TRBV4-1	few	TRBJ2-7	TRBD1	CASSQGTGAEQYF	TGCGCCAGCAGCCAAGGTACAGGGGCCGAGCAGTACTTC
TRBV7-2	many	TRBJ1-2	.	CASSPGGIQGVLLDYTF	TGTGCCAGCAGCCCCGGTGGGATTCAGGGCGTTCTTTTGGACTACACCTTC
TRBV7-9	few	TRBJ2-7	TRBD1	CASSLERYGRDSYEQYF	TGTGCCAGCAGCTTAGAAAGGTATGGCCGGGACAGTTACGAGCAGTACTTC
TRBV5-8	few	TRBJ2-3	.	CASSPPVGDTQYF	TGTGCCAGCAGCCCCCCGGTGGGAGATACGCAGTATTTT
TRBV19	.	TRBJ2-7	.	CASSIGVSGWIYEQYF	TGTGCCAGTAGTATAGGAGTAAGCGGTTGGATCTACGAGCAGTACTTC
TRBV3-1	.	TRBJ1-2	.	CASSQDTGRSYGYTF	TGTGCCAGCAGCCAAGATACCGGTCGGTCATATGGCTACACCTTC
TRBV5-1	few	TRBJ2-3	.	CASSLAYVTDTQYF	TGCGCCAGCAGCTTGGCTTATGTAACAGATACGCAGTATTTT
TRBV12-3/TRBV12-4	.	TRBJ1-4	.	CASSPRLGKLFF	TGTGCCAGCAGCCCCCGACTGGGGAAACTGTTTTTT
TRBV4-1	few	TRBJ2-1	TRBD2	CASSQEGGGYYNEQFF	TGCGCCAGCAGCCAAGAGGGCGGGGGATACTACAATGAGCAGTTCTTC
TRBV7-2	few	TRBJ1-2	.	CASSLGRDGHTF	TGTGCCAGCAGCTTAGGACGGGATGGCCACACCTTC
TRBV7-9	few	TRBJ2-3	.	CASSFPASGTDTQYF	TGTGCCAGCAGCTTCCCGGCCTCAGGCACAGATACGCAGTATTTT
TRBV5-1	.	TRBJ2-7	.	CASSLDPLPRQYF	TGCGCCAGCAGCTTGGATCCCCTCCCCCGGCAGTACTTC
TRBV10-3	many	TRBJ2-5	TRBD2	CAIAGGRETQYF	TGTGCCATTGCGGGGGGCCGGGAGACCCAGTACTTC
TRBV6-5	few	TRBJ2-1	TRBD2	CASKWRLAGTHNEQFF	TGTGCCAGCAAATGGAGACTAGCGGGGACCCACAATGAGCAGTTCTTC
TRBV5-1	once	TRBJ2-7	TRBD1	CASSLGGQGSHEQYF	TGCGCCAGCAGCTTGGGAGGACAGGGTTCCCACGAGCAGTACTTC
TRBV6-6	.	TRBJ1-4	TRBD1	CASRATGGKLFF	TGTGCCAGCAGGGCAACAGGGGGAAAACTGTTTTTT
TRBV15	few	TRBJ1-6	TRBD1	CATSRDLVQGASPLHF	TGTGCCACCAGCAGAGATCTGGTACAGGGGGCTTCACCCCTCCACTTT
TRBV20-1	many	TRBJ1-2	TRBD1	CSASTTGGYGYTF	TGCAGTGCTAGCACGACAGGGGGCTATGGCTACACCTTC
TRBV27	.	TRBJ2-1	.	CASSFRVGSSYNEQFF	TGTGCCAGCAGTTTCAGGGTCGGGTCATCCTACAATGAGCAGTTCTTC
TRBV21-1	.	TRBJ1-1	.	CASSKGSGENTEAFF	TGTGCCAGCAGCAAAGGGTCGGGGGAGAACACTGAAGCTTTCTTT
TRBV20-1	few	TRBJ2-1	.	CSARGAGAEFYNEQFF	TGCAGTGCTAGGGGGGCAGGAGCGGAATTCTACAATGAGCAGTTCTTC
TRBV20-1	few	TRBJ2-5	.	CSAPSLATQETQYF	TGCAGTGCACCTTCGCTAGCGACCCAAGAGACCCAGTACTTC
TRBV6-2/TRBV6-3	few	TRBJ1-1	.	CASIRPRETEAFF	TGTGCCAGCATAAGACCCCGGGAGACTGAAGCTTTCTTT
TRBV29-1	.	TRBJ1-2	.	CSVEGSDGYTF	TGCAGCGTTGAAGGGAGCGATGGCTACACCTTC
TRBV4-1	.	TRBJ2-7	.	CASSHEVWGAQREQYF	TGCGCCAGCAGCCACGAGGTTTGGGGGGCACAGAGGGAGCAGTACTTC
TRBV7-9	.	TRBJ1-1	.	CASPEPEQNTEAFF	TGTGCCAGCCCCGAGCCGGAGCAGAACACTGAAGCTTTCTTT
TRBV27	.	TRBJ1-6	TRBD1	CASSPQDRGDSPLHF	TGTGCCAGCAGCCCCCAGGACAGGGGCGATTCACCCCTCCACTTT
TRBV28	.	TRBJ2-3	TRBD2	CASLAGGGDTQYF	TGTGCCTCCTTAGCGGGAGGGGGAGATACGCAGTATTTT
TRBV13	many	TRBJ2-3	.	CASSLRNTDTQYF	TGTGCCAGCAGCTTACGTAACACAGATACGCAGTATTTT